Shown below are 24 T cell receptor beta chains from a single sample sequenced in a study of T cells in Graves' hyperthyroidism and ophthalmopathy (dated by TCRdb to the late 2010s). The method was multiplex PCR. The reads were generated on an Illumina HiSeq 2000. TCR beta CDR3 regions were amplified from RNA transcripts. The first round of RT-PCR for the TCR CDR3 was performed with the HTBI primer set and the Qiagen OneStep RT-PCR kit. The public reads were reprocessed in TCRdb via fastp at Q25 and MiXCR, keeping in-frame beta chains. Rows matching on CDR3 protein sequence are summarized as one entry with the most common DNA and genes. Recorded for this sample are about 700,000 distinct CDR3 sequences; 40% to 55% of them occurred a single time. Clones ranked in the top ten supply less than 8.5% of the sample. Sequencing was carried out using peripheral blood or thyroid tissue (not recorded which). The receptors were sampled from an adult man with Graves' disease, either hyperthyroidism or ophthalmopathy (not recorded which).

This clonotype was detected ten times or more. The gene calls are TRBV12-3 or TRBV12-4 and TRBJ2-7, with a weak D call TRBD1 (5 bases). This CDR3 has 13 residues. The V gene lost 5 bases and the J gene lost 2 bases, with 10 bases spanning the gap. CDR3 region: CASSPPGTYEQYF. In DNA form, the CDR3 reads TGTGCCAGCAGTCCCCCAGGGACCTACGAGCAGTACTTC.

A note on this clonotype: A much bigger clone sits one base away, suggesting this may be a read error. V usage is TRBV2 and J usage is TRBJ1-5; D is undetermined. Germline V gives CDR1 SNHLY, CDR2 FYNNEI. V lost 2 bases to trimming and J lost 4 bases, with 12 bases between them. CDR3 length equals 15 residues. The CDR3 loop is CASSERASVNQPQHF. The CDR3 nucleotides are TGTGCCAGCAGTGAACGTGCGTCGGTAAATCAGCCCCAGCATTTT.

V gene TRBV6-6 combines with J gene TRBJ2-5; TRBD1 matches 8 bases. CDR1 is MNHNY and CDR2 is SVGAGI in the germline V gene (reference sequence). The CDR3 length is 15 residues. J gave up 5 bases and V 0 bases, and 5 bases lay outside the gene matches. This chain's CDR3 is CASSYSQGAGETQYF. The CDR3 nucleotides are TGTGCCAGCAGTTACTCCCAGGGGGCGGGGGAGACCCAGTACTTC.

The chain has TRBV11-1 and TRBJ1-6, with a weak D call TRBD1 (6 bases). The CDR3 has 10 amino acids. CDR1 SGHAT and CDR2 FQDESV come from the germline V gene (reference sequence). In DNA, the CDR3 is TGTGCTAGGGGGGTTTCACCCCTCCACTTT. It translates to CARGVSPLHF.

This rearrangement joins TRBV7-9 to TRBJ1-1; TRBD1 matches at 12 bases. J was trimmed by 0 bases and V by 3 bases; bases with no gene match: 8. The CDR3 runs to 18 residues. Germline V gene lookup returns CDR1 SEHNR and CDR2 FQNEAQ (reference sequence). In DNA, the CDR3 is TGTGCCAGCAGCTTGAACCGGGACAGGGGGCGAATGAACACTGAAGCTTTCTTT. Encoded protein: CASSLNRDRGRMNTEAFF.

The chain couples TRBV11-2 to TRBJ1-6; D is uncertain. V shed 4 bases and J shed 6 bases, with 10 bases lying between them. CDR1 is SGHAT, CDR2 FQNNGV, per germline. The CDR3 is made up of 14 amino acids. The CDR3 DNA reads TGTGCCAGCAGCTCCGGGCCGGGTAATTCACCCCTCCACTTT. Its translation is CASSSGPGNSPLHF. The full variable domain, rest sourced from reference TRBV11-2 and TRBJ1-6, is EAGVAQSPRYKIIEKRQSVAFWCNPISGHATLYWYQQILGQGPKLLIQFQNNGVVDDSQLPKDRFSAERLKGVDSTLKIQPAKLEDSAVYLCASSSGPGNSPLHFGNGTRLTVT.

Only a few counts were recorded for this clonotype. The chain joins TRBV20-1 to TRBJ2-5; D possibly corresponds to TRBD2 (6 bases). Germline CDR1 and CDR2: DFQATT and SNEGSKA (reference sequence). The CDR3 is made up of 13 amino acids. V dropped 5 bases and J dropped 2 bases, with 12 bases sitting between them. CDR3 in amino acids: CSAYRDLQETQYF. The CDR3 bases are TGCAGTGCTTACCGGGACTTACAAGAGACCCAGTACTTC.

The chain joins TRBV2 to TRBJ2-5; D perhaps matches TRBD1 (6 bases). V was cut by 4 bases and J by 1 base, with 10 bases left in between. The CDR3 loop spans 14 amino acids. The germline CDR1 and CDR2 sequences are SNHLY and FYNNEI. The CDR3 DNA sequence: TGTGCCAGCAGTGCGACAGGAGCCCAAGAGACCCAGTACTTC. Translated, it gives CASSATGAQETQYF.

This clonotype was recorded a few times. The chain employs TRBV6-1 and TRBJ2-7; the D is unclear. The germline V gene has CDR1 MNHNS and CDR2 SASEGT. The CDR3 length is 17 residues. V was clipped by 0 bases and J by 2 bases, with 17 bases between them. The CDR3 loop is CASSEAQSPAVPYEQYF. The CDR3 DNA sequence: TGTGCCAGCAGTGAAGCTCAGTCGCCAGCAGTTCCCTACGAGCAGTACTTC.

V gene TRBV10-3 combines with J gene TRBJ1-1; maybe TRBD1 (5 bases). Deletions cut 3 bases from V and 0 bases from J, with 8 bases between. Germline V gives CDR1 ENHRY, CDR2 SYGVKD. The CDR3 is 14 residues long. CDR3 loop: CAISEGALNTEAFF. CDR3 DNA: TGTGCCATCAGTGAAGGGGCTTTGAACACTGAAGCTTTCTTT.

The gene calls are TRBV29-1 and TRBJ2-7; D not certain. Trimming removed 7 bases at V and 3 bases at J, with 16 bases between. The CDR3 sequence is 13 residues long. Germline-derived CDR1 and CDR2 are SQVTM and ANQGSEA. CDR3 sequence: CSGGEPGRYEQYF. The CDR3 nucleotides read TGCAGCGGCGGCGAGCCAGGCCGCTACGAGCAGTACTTC.

This clonotype was seen ten or more times. Written as DNA, the CDR3 is TGTGCCATCAGTTACCGCCCTCGCGGAGCCTTTAACACCGGGGAGCTGTTTTTT. Encoded protein: CAISYRPRGAFNTGELFF. This chain joins TRBV10-3 and TRBJ2-2; D is unclear. The CDR3 extends over 18 amino acids. Trimming took 5 bases from V and 2 from J, leaving 21 bases between them. Germline values: CDR1 ENHRY, CDR2 SYGVKD.

This clonotype was recorded a few times. This chain links TRBV20-1 with TRBJ1-6, with 12 nucleotides matching TRBD1. Germline loops: CDR1 DFQATT, CDR2 SNEGSKA (reference sequence). This CDR3 contains 15 residues. V was pared by 3 bases and J by 6 bases, with 3 bases of the junction left unmatched. CDR3 DNA: TGCAGTGCTAGCCCGGGACAGGGGGCTAATTCACCCCTCCACTTT. Amino acid sequence: CSASPGQGANSPLHF.

The rearrangement uses TRBV19 and TRBJ1-3; perhaps TRBD1 as D (5 bases). The germline V and J ends were trimmed by 1 base and 4 bases, with 8 bases remaining between them. Germline V gene lookup returns CDR1 LNHDA and CDR2 SQIVND (reference sequence). The CDR3 is 14 amino acids. In nucleotides, the CDR3 is TGTGCCAGTAGTATAGGGGGCTCCGGAAACACCATATATTTT. Amino acids: CASSIGGSGNTIYF.

Only a few counts were recorded for this clonotype. V and J are TRBV5-1 and TRBJ1-6; 11 bases are a match to TRBD1. The length of the CDR3 is 16 residues. Losses at the gene ends were 0 bases for V and 6 bases for J; bases not matched to a gene: 2. The germline V gene has CDR1 SGHRS and CDR2 YFSETQ. The CDR3 loop is CASSLGDRGFNSPLHF. Here the CDR3 DNA reads TGCGCCAGCAGCTTGGGGGACAGGGGGTTTAATTCACCCCTCCACTTT. The whole variable domain, filled in from reference TRBV5-1 and TRBJ1-6, reads KAGVTQTPRYLIKTRGQQVTLSCSPISGHRSVSWYQQTPGQGLQFLFEYFSETQRNKGNFPGRFSGRQFSNSRSEMNVSTLELGDSALYLCASSLGDRGFNSPLHFGNGTRLTVT.

On this clonotype: The junction differs from germline at one of its ends, possibly a read error. The chain has TRBV7-9 and TRBJ2-6; D is possibly TRBD1 or TRBD2 (5 bases each). Per germline, CDR1 SEHNR and CDR2 FQNEAQ (reference sequence). CDR3 length equals 14 residues. CDR3 protein: CASSLGSGGNVLTF. CDR3 DNA: TGTGCCAGCAGCTTGGGATCTGGGGGCAACGTCCTGACTTTC.

The chain employs TRBV2 and TRBJ1-5; D call uncertain. CDR1 SNHLY and CDR2 FYNNEI come from the germline V gene. The V end lost 6 bases, the J end lost 6 bases, and 12 bases lay between the germline ends. The CDR3 contains 13 residues. The CDR3 bases are TGTGCCAGCAGCCAGCTCAGAGGTCAGCCCCAGCATTTT. This codes for CASSQLRGQPQHF.

This clonotype was recorded a few times. The chain recombines TRBV4-1 with TRBJ1-1; 7 nucleotides line up with TRBD1. CDR3 length: 16 amino acids. V trimming: 4 bases; J trimming: 5 bases; junction bases outside the gene matches: 13. Germline CDR1 and CDR2: MGHRA and YSYEKL. CDR3 coding DNA: TGCGCCAGCAGCCTATCTGACCGACAGGGCGGAACTGAAGCTTTCTTT. This codes for CASSLSDRQGGTEAFF.

About this clonotype: At one end, the junction sequence differs from germline, possibly due to a read error. The chain employs TRBV9 and TRBJ1-4; D is unclear. The CDR3 covers 15 residues. Germline-derived CDR1 and CDR2 are SGDLS and YYNGEE. CDR3 sequence: CASSVGPEENGKLFF. In nucleotides, the CDR3 is TGTGCCAGCAGCGTAGGTCCAGAAGAGAATGGAAAACTGTTTTTT. Supplemented by reference TRBV9 and TRBJ1-4, the full variable domain reads DSGVTQTPKHLITATGQRVTLRCSPRSGDLSVYWYQQSLDQGLQFLIQYYNGEERAKGNILERFSAQQFPDLHSELNLSSLELGDSALYFCASSVGPEENGKLFFGSGTQLSVL.

With regard to this clonotype: A much larger clone differs from this one at a single base, so this may be a read error. This chain uses TRBV9 with TRBJ1-6, with D possibly matching TRBD1 (6 bases). Germline V lookup: CDR1 SGDLS, CDR2 YYNGEE. This CDR3 is built from 13 residues. V was pared by 4 bases and J by 10 bases, with 12 bases between. The CDR3 is CASSQQGTSPLHF. In DNA, the CDR3 is TGTGCCAGCAGCCAACAGGGTACCTCACCCCTCCACTTT.

This clonotype was observed a few times. CDR3 nucleotides: TGTGCCAGCAGCTTATCCACGGGGACAGGGACCTACGAGCAGTACTTC. It codes for CASSLSTGTGTYEQYF. V gene TRBV7-2 combines with J gene TRBJ2-7; 9 bases line up with TRBD1. Germline V gene data show CDR1 as SGHTA and CDR2 as FQGNSA. This CDR3 comprises 16 residues. V shed 2 bases, J shed 2 bases, and the junction held 7 bases outside the gene matches.

This clonotype came up a few times. The chain couples TRBV7-8 to TRBJ1-6; 11 bases line up with TRBD1. Germline CDR1 and CDR2: SGHVS and FQNEAQ. This CDR3 comprises 16 residues. Unmatched junction bases numbered 11, after V lost 6 bases and J lost 10 bases. The CDR3 DNA is TGTGCCAGCAGGCCGGGGGACAGGGGGTCGCGATCACCCCTCCACTTT. Residues: CASRPGDRGSRSPLHF.

This clonotype was counted once. The chain combines TRBV7-2 with TRBJ1-6; D not certain. Trimming cost V 6 bases and J 4 bases, with 7 bases left between them. The CDR3 spans 13 residues. Germline CDR1 reads SGHTA; CDR2 reads FQGNSA. The CDR3 DNA sequence: TGTGCCAGCAGGCGCGTGTATAATTCACCCCTCCACTTT. It yields the protein CASRRVYNSPLHF.

The table lists this clonotype with a few counts. The chain uses TRBV12-3 or TRBV12-4 and TRBJ2-7; 9 bases agree with TRBD2. J was trimmed by 1 base and V by 6 bases; bases with no gene match: 7. The CDR3 extends over 15 amino acids. The CDR3 region is CASSQTSGDSYEQYF. CDR3 in DNA: TGTGCCAGCAGCCAGACTAGCGGCGATTCCTACGAGCAGTACTTC.